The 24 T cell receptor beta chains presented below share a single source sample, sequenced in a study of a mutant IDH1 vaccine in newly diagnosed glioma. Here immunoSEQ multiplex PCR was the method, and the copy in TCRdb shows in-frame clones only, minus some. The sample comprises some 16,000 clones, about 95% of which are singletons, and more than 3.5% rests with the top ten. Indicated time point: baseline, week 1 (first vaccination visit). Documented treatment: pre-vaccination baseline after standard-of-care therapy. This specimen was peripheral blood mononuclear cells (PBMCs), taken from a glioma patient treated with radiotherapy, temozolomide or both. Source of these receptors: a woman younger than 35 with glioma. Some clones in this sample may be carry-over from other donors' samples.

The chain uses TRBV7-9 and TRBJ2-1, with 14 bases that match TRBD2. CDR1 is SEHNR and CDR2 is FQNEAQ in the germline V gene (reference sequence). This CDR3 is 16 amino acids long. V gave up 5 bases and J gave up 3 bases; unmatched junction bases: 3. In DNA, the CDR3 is TGTGCCAGCAGCCTTGGACTAGCGGGAGGCTACAATGAGCAGTTCTTC. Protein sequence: CASSLGLAGGYNEQFF.

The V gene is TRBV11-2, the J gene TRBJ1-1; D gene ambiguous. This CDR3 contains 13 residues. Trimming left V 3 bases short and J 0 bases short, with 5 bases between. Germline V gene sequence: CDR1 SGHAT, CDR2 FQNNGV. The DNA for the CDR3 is TGTGCCAGCAGCTTGAGGGTGAACACTGAAGCTTTCTTT. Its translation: CASSLRVNTEAFF.

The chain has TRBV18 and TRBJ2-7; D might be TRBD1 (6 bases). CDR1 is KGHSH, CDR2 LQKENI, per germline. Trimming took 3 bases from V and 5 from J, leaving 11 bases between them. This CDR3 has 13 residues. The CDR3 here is CASSPTGWDEQYF. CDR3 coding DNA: TGTGCCAGCTCACCTACAGGGTGGGACGAGCAGTACTTC.

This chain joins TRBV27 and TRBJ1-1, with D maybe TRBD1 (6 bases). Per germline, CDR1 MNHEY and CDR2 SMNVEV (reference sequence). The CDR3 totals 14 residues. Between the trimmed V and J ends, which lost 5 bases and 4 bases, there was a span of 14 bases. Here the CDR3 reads CASSPPQGSTEAFF. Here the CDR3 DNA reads TGTGCCAGCAGTCCCCCCCAGGGGAGCACTGAAGCTTTCTTT.

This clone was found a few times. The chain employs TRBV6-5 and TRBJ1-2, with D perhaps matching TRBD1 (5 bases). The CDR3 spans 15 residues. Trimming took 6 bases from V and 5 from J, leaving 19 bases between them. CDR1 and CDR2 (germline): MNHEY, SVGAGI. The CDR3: CASSPQTGTVYGYTF. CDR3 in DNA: TGTGCCAGCAGCCCTCAAACCGGGACGGTTTATGGCTACACCTTC.

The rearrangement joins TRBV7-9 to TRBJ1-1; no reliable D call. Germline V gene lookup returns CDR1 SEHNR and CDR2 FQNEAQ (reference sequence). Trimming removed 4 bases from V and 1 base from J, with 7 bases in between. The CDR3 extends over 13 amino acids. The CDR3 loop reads CASSSPKNTEAFF. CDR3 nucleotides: TGTGCCAGCAGCTCTCCCAAGAACACTGAAGCTTTCTTT.

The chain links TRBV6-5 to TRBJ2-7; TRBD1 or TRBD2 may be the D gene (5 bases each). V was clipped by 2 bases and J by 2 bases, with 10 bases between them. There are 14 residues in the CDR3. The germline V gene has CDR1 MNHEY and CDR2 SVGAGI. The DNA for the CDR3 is TGTGCCAGCAGTTACGGGGACGGACCCTACGAGCAGTACTTC. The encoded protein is CASSYGDGPYEQYF.

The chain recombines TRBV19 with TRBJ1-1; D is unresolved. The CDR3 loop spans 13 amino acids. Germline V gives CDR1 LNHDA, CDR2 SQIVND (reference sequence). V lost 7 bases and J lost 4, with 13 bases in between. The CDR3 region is CASKTSTGTEAFF. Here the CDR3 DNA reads TGTGCCAGTAAGACTTCCACTGGCACTGAAGCTTTCTTT.

The CDR3: CSVRRGTNSKEGYTF. In DNA form, the CDR3 reads TGCAGCGTTCGGCGGGGGACAAATTCAAAGGAAGGCTACACCTTC. This rearrangement joins TRBV29-1 to TRBJ1-2, with D perhaps matching TRBD1 (6 bases). CDR3 length equals 15 residues. The V gene lost 5 bases and the J gene lost 8 bases, with 24 bases spanning the gap. In germline, CDR1 is SQVTM, CDR2 ANQGSEA.

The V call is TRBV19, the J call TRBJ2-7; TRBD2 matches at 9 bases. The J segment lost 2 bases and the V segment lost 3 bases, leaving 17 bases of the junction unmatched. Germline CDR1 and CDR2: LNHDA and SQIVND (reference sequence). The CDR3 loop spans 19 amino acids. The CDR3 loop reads CASSIKYGGLAQTTYEQYF. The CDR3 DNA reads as TGTGCCAGTAGTATCAAGTACGGCGGACTAGCGCAAACCACCTACGAGCAGTACTTC. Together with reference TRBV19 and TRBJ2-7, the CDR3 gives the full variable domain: DGGITQSPKYLFRKEGQNVTLSCEQNLNHDAMYWYRQDPGQGLRLIYYSQIVNDFQKGDIAEGYSVSREKKESFPLTVTSAQKNPTAFYLCASSIKYGGLAQTTYEQYFGPGTRLTVT.

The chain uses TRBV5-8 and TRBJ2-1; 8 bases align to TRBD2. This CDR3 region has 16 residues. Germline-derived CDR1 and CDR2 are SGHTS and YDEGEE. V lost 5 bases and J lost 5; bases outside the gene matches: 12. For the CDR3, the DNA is TGTGCCAGCAGTAAAGATAAAGGACTAGCTCACAATGAGCAGTTCTTC. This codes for CASSKDKGLAHNEQFF.

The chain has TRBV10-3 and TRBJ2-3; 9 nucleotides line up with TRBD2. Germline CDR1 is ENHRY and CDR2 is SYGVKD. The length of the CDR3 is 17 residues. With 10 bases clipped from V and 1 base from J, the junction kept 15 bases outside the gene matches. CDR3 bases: TGTGCCACTATACTAGCGGGCTCGAAGAATGGCACAGATACGCAGTATTTT. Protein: CATILAGSKNGTDTQYF.

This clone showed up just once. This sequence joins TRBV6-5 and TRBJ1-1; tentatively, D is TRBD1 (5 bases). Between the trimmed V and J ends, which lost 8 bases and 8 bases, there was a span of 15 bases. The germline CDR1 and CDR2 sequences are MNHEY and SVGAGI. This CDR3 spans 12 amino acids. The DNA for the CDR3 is TGTGCCAGCCTCAAGACTGGGGGGGAAGCTTTCTTT. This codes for CASLKTGGEAFF.

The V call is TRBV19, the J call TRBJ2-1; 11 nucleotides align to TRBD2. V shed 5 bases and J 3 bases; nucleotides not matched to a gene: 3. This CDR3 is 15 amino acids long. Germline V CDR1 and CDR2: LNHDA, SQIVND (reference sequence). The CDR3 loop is CASSATSGNYNEQFF. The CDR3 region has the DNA TGTGCCAGTAGTGCGACTAGCGGGAACTACAATGAGCAGTTCTTC.

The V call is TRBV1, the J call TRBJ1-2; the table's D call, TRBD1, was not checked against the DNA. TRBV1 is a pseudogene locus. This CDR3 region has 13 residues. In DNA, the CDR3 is TGCACCAGCAGCCTGCCAACAGGGTATGGCTACACCTTC. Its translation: CTSSLPTGYGYTF.

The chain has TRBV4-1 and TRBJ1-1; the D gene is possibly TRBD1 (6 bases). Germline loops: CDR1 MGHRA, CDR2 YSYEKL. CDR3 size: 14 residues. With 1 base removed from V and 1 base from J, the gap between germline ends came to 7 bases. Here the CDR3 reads CASSQVGANTEAFF. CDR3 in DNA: TGCGCCAGCAGCCAAGTGGGGGCGAACACTGAAGCTTTCTTT.

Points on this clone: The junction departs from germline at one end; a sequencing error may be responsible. CDR3 coding DNA: TGTGCCAGCAGCCCCGGTTTGAGGATAGCGGGCCAAGAGTCCCAGTACTTC. It translates to CASSPGLRIAGQESQYF. V usage is TRBV9 and J usage is TRBJ2-5; 7 nucleotides agree with TRBD2. Germline CDR1 SGDLS, CDR2 YYNGEE. The CDR3 consists of 17 residues. Full variable domain (rest looked up from reference TRBV9 and TRBJ2-5): DSGVTQTPKHLITATGQRVTLRCSPRSGDLSVYWYQQSLDQGLQFLIQYYNGEERAKGNILERFSAQQFPDLHSELNLSSLELGDSALYFCASSPGLRIAGQESQYFGPGTRLLVL.

CDR3 in amino acids: CSVAVAGELFF. The CDR3 DNA sequence: TGCAGCGTTGCTGTGGCCGGGGAGCTGTTTTTT. J is TRBJ2-2 and V is TRBV29-1; no reliable D call. Germline CDR1 and CDR2: SQVTM and ANQGSEA. V was trimmed by 4 bases and J by 6 bases, leaving 6 bases between them. This CDR3 has 11 amino acids.

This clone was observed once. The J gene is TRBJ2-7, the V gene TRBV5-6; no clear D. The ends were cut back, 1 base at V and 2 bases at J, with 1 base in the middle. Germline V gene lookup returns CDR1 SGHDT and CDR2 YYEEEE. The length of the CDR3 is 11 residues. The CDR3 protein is CASSLTYEQYF. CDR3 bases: TGTGCCAGCAGCTTGACCTACGAGCAGTACTTC.

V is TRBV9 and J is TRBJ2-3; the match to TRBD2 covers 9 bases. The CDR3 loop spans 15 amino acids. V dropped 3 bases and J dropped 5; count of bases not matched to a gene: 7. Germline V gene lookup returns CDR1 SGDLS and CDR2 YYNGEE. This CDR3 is CASSGTAGGIDTQYF. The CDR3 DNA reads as TGTGCCAGCAGCGGAACAGCGGGGGGTATAGATACGCAGTATTTT.

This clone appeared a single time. The CDR3 DNA reads as TGTGCCAGCAGCTTCCAGGAGGGGTTGCAGTACTTC. Its protein is CASSFQEGLQYF. The V call is TRBV11-2, the J call TRBJ2-7, with TRBD2 as a possible D gene (6 bases). Germline CDR1 and CDR2: SGHAT and FQNNGV. This CDR3 region has 12 residues. V was trimmed by 3 bases and J by 9 bases, leaving 12 bases between them. The entire variable domain, with the rest obtained from reference TRBV11-2 and TRBJ2-7, is as follows: EAGVAQSPRYKIIEKRQSVAFWCNPISGHATLYWYQQILGQGPKLLIQFQNNGVVDDSQLPKDRFSAERLKGVDSTLKIQPAKLEDSAVYLCASSFQEGLQYFGPGTRLTVT.

In DNA form, the CDR3 reads TGTGCCAGTAGCCCTGCATTAGGAGATGGCTACACCTTC. Its protein is CASSPALGDGYTF. This sequence joins TRBV19 and TRBJ1-2, with D unclear. This CDR3 spans 13 amino acids. The V gene's germline CDR1 is LNHDA and CDR2 SQIVND (reference sequence). V was cut by 6 bases and J by 6 bases, with 14 bases left in between. The whole variable domain, filled in from reference TRBV19 and TRBJ1-2, reads DGGITQSPKYLFRKEGQNVTLSCEQNLNHDAMYWYRQDPGQGLRLIYYSQIVNDFQKGDIAEGYSVSREKKESFPLTVTSAQKNPTAFYLCASSPALGDGYTFGSGTRLTVV.

The CDR3 loop is CASSLLGSPLHF. CDR3 DNA: TGTGCCAGCAGCTTATTAGGTTCACCCCTCCACTTT. V usage is TRBV7-2 and J usage is TRBJ1-6; D is uncertain. CDR1 is SGHTA and CDR2 is FQGNSA in the germline V gene. The ends were cut back, 2 bases at V and 9 bases at J, with 5 bases in the middle. This CDR3 comprises 12 residues. The full variable domain, rest sourced from reference TRBV7-2 and TRBJ1-6, is GAGVSQSPSNKVTEKGKDVELRCDPISGHTALYWYRQSLGQGLEFLIYFQGNSAPDKSGLPSDRFSAERTGGSVSTLTIQRTQQEDSAVYLCASSLLGSPLHFGNGTRLTVT.

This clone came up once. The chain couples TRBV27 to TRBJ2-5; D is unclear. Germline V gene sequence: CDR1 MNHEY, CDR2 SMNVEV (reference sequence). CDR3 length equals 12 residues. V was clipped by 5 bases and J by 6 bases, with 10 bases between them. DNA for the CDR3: TGTGCCAGCAGTAACCCTCAGCAGACCCAGTACTTC. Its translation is CASSNPQQTQYF.